This T cell receptor beta chain derives from a study of Ad26.COV2.S vaccination and SARS-CoV-2 variants. Across the study: Donor got 5x10^10 or 1x10^11 viral particles of Ad26.COV2.S. Whole-study findings and limits: The TCR breadth and depth analyses may have produced an underestimate of total T cell responses.

Treatment in this sample: over 15 received Ad26.COV2.S at low or high dose, single or two shots; five or six received placebo; per-sample allocation not given. Material that was analyzed had been drawn on day 63 after the first vaccine or placebo injection. Boston provided a donor who was an adult aged 18-55 years. Measured with immunoSEQ multiplex PCR; TCRdb has only the in-frame clones, and not every one. This table has under 600,000 clones, about 88% appearing once. The germline V gene has CDR1 SQVTM and CDR2 ANQGSEA. The CDR3 has 14 amino acids. V was trimmed by 6 bases and J by 4 bases, leaving 16 bases between them. About this clone: What it binds is unknown.

The source material was peripheral blood, sampled in a trial of Ad26.COV2.S vaccine versus placebo. The receptor was derived from a person between 18 and 65 years old who received the Ad26.COV2.S COVID-19 vaccine or a placebo. This sequence joins TRBV29-1 and TRBJ2-1, with D possibly being TRBD1 (6 bases). In DNA, the CDR3 is TGCAGCGTCGCTCCACAGGGAGCGTACAATGAGCAGTTCTTC. Its protein product is CSVAPQGAYNEQFF.